This T cell receptor (beta chain) was captured by sequencing in a study of breast tumors, draining lymph nodes, adjacent tissues. Study-wide points: The data were judged consistent with most tumor T cells coming from lymph node and expanding in tumor. Luminal-like breast cancer showed significantly higher tumor–nontumor repertoire similarity than basal-like. Tumors had less TCR diversity than lymph nodes, more than nontumor tissue.

Axillary draining lymph nodes of breast cancer patients supplied the node samples. The CDR3 extends over 14 amino acids. V lost 6 bases, J lost 7 bases, and 4 bases stayed unmatched. Germline V gene data show CDR1 as WSHSY and CDR2 as SAAADI. The table lists this clonotype with many counts. Its antigen is undetermined. MiXCR, applied by TCRdb to the multiplex PCR reads, yields one record per CDR3 protein. The repertoire includes 200,000 or so distinct CDR3 sequences, around a third of them detected once, and 4.3% sits in the top ten. The sample was axillary lymph node tissue. This TCR was sampled from a female donor with breast cancer. Some clones in this sample may be carry-over from other donors' samples. This chain connects TRBV10-2 to TRBJ2-1, with 12 bases matching TRBD2. CDR3 in amino acids: CASRTSGRMNEQFF. The DNA of the CDR3 is TGCGCCAGCAGGACTAGCGGGAGAATGAATGAGCAGTTCTTC.